This entry concerns a single T cell receptor (beta chain). These data are taken from a study of T cell changes during pregnancy in multiple sclerosis. The ends lost 5 bases at V and 5 bases at J; junction bases unmatched: 6. Germline values: CDR1 SGHAT, CDR2 FQNNGV. This CDR3 is built from 15 residues. Assay: immunoSEQ multiplex PCR; the TCRdb copy retains only in-frame clones and omits some. In the table there are 45,000 or so clones, approximately 91% of which are singletons. Material for sequencing was PBMCs (not recorded whether the cells were cultured). This TCR came from a female donor with multiple sclerosis, enrolled in a pregnancy study. V is TRBV11-2 and J is TRBJ2-1; the match to TRBD2 covers 10 bases. This chain's CDR3 is CASSRTSGGDNEQFF. The CDR3 DNA sequence: TGTGCCAGCAGCCGGACTAGCGGAGGGGACAATGAGCAGTTCTTC.